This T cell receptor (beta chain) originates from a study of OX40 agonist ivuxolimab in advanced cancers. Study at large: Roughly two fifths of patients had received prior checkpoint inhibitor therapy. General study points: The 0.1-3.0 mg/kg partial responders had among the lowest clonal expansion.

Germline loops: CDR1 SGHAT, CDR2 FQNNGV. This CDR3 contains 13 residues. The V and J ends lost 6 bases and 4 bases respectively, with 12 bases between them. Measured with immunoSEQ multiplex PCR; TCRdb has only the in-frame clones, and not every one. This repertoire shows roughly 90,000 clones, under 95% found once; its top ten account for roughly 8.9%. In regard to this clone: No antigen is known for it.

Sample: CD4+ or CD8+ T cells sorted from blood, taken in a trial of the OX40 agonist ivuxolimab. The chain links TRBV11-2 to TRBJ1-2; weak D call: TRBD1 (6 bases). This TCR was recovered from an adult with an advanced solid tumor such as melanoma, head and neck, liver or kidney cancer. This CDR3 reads CASRSRGAYGYTF. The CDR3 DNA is TGTGCCAGCAGGTCTAGGGGGGCCTATGGCTACACCTTC. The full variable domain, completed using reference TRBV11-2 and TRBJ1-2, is EAGVAQSPRYKIIEKRQSVAFWCNPISGHATLYWYQQILGQGPKLLIQFQNNGVVDDSQLPKDRFSAERLKGVDSTLKIQPAKLEDSAVYLCASRSRGAYGYTFGSGTRLTVV.